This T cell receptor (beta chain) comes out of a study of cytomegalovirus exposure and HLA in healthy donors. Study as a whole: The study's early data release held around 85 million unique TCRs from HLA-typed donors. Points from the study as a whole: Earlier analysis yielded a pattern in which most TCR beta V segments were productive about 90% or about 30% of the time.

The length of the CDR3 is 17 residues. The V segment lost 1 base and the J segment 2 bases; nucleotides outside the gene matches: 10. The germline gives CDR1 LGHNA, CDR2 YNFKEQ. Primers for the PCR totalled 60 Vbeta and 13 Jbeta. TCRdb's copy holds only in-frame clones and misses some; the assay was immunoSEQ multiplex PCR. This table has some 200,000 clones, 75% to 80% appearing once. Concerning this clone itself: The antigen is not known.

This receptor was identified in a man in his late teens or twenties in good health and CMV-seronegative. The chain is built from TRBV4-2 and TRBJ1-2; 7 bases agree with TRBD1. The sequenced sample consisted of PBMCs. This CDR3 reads CASSQGGASQGNYGYTF. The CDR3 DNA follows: TGTGCCAGCAGCCAAGGAGGCGCGTCACAGGGGAACTATGGCTACACCTTC.